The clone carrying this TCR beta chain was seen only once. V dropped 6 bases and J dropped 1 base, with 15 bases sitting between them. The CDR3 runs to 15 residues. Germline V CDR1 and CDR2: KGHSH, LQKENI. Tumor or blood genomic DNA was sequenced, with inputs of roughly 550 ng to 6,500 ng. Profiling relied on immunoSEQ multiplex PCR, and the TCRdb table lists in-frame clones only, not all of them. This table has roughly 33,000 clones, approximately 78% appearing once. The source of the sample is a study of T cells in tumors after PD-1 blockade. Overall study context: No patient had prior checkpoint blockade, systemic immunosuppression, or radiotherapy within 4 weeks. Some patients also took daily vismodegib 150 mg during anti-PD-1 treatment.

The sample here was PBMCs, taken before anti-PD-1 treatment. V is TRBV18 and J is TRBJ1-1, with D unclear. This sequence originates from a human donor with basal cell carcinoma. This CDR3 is CASSPVGVGNTEAFF. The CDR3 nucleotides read TGTGCCAGCTCCCCCGTCGGGGTTGGGAACACTGAAGCTTTCTTT. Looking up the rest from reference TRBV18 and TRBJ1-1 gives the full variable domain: NAGVMQNPRHLVRRRGQEARLRCSPMKGHSHVYWYRQLPEEGLKFMVYLQKENIIDESGMPKERFSAEFPKEGPSILRIQQVVRGDSAAYFCASSPVGVGNTEAFFGQGTRLTVV.